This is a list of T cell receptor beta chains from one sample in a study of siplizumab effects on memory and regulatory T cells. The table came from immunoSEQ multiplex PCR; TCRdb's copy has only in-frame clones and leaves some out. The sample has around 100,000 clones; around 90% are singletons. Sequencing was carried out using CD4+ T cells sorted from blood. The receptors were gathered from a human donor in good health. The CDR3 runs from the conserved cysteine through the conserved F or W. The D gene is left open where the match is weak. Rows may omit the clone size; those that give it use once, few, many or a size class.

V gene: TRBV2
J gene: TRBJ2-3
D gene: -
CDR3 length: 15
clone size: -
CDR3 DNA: TGTGCCAGCAGTGAAAACCAGCCGGGCACAGATACGCAGTATTTT
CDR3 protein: CASSENQPGTDTQYF

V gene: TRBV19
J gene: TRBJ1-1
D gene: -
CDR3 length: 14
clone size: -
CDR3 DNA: TGTGCCAGTAGTATAGTTCGGGGGAACACTGAAGCTTTCTTT
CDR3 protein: CASSIVRGNTEAFF

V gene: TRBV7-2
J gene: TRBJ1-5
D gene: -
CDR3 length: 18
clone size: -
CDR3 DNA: TGTGCCAGCAGCCGAGGAATTGTAGGGAAGGGTAGCAATCAGCCCCAGCATTTT
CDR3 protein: CASSRGIVGKGSNQPQHF

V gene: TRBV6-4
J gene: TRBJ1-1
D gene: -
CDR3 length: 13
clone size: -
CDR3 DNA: TGTGCCAGCAGGGGGGTCGCGGGCACTGAAGCTTTCTTT
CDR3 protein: CASRGVAGTEAFF

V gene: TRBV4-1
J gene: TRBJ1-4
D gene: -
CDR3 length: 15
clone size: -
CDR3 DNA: TGCGCCAGCAGCCAAGGTCTAGGCACAGTCGAAAAACTGTTTTTT
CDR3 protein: CASSQGLGTVEKLFF

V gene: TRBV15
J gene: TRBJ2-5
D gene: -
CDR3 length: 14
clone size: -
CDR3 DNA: TGTGCCACCAGGTCGGGACTCATTAAAGAGACCCAGTACTTC
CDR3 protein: CATRSGLIKETQYF

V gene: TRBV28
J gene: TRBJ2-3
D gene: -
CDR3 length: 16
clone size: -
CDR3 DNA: TGTGCCAGCAGTCAGAGGGACACCACTAGCACAGATACGCAGTATTTT
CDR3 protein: CASSQRDTTSTDTQYF

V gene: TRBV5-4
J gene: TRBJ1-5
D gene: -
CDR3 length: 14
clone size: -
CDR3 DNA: TGTGCCAGCAGCTTGGGGACGGACTATCAGCCCCAGCATTTT
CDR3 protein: CASSLGTDYQPQHF

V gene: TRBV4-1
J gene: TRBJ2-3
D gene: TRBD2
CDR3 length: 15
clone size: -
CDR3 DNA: TGCGCCAGCAGCCGAGCGGGGGGGCTTCAGGATACGCAGTATTTT
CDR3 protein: CASSRAGGLQDTQYF

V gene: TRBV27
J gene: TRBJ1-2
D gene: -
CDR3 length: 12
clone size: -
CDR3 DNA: TGTGCCAGCAGTACGACAGGCACTGGCTACACCTTC
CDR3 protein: CASSTTGTGYTF

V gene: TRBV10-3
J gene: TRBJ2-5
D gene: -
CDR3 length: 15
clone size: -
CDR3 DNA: TGTGCCATCAGTGTGGGAAGAACAGACGGGGAGACCCAGTACTTC
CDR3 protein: CAISVGRTDGETQYF

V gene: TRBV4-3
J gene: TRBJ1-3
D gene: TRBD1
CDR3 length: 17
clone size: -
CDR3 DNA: TGCGCCAGCAGCCAGGAGACAGGGGGACACTCTGGAAACACCATATATTTT
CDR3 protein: CASSQETGGHSGNTIYF

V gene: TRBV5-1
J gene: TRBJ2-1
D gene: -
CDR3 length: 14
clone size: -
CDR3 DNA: TGCGCCAGCAGCAGGACAGACTCCTACAATGAGCAGTTCTTC
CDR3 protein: CASSRTDSYNEQFF

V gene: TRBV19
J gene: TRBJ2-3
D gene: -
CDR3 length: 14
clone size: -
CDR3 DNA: TGTGCCAGTAGTATCCCCGGGAACACAGATACGCAGTATTTT
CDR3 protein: CASSIPGNTDTQYF

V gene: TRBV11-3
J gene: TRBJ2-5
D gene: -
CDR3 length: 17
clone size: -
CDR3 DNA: TGTGCCAGCAGCCGATATTCGAAGACACAGTACCAAGAGACCCAGTACTTC
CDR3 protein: CASSRYSKTQYQETQYF

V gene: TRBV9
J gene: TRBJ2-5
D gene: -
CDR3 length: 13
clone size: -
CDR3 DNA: TGTGCCAGCAGCGTAGTAGGTTCAGAGACCCAGTACTTC
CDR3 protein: CASSVVGSETQYF

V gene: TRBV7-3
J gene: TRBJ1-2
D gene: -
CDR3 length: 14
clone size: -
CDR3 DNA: TGTGCCAGCAGCTCGACGACAGGAGACTATGGCTACACCTTC
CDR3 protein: CASSSTTGDYGYTF

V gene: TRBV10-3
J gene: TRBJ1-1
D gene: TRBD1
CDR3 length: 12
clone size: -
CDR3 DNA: TGTGCCATCTACAGGGGGCAGGGTGAAGCTTTCTTT
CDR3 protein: CAIYRGQGEAFF

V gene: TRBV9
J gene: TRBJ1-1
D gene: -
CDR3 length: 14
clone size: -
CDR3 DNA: TGTGCCAGCAGCGTACAACAGGGAGGCGCTGAAGCTTTCTTT
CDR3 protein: CASSVQQGGAEAFF

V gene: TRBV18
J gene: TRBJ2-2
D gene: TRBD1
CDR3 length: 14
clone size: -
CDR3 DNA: TGTGCCAGCTCACCGACAGGGTCCACCGGGGAGCTGTTTTTT
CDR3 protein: CASSPTGSTGELFF

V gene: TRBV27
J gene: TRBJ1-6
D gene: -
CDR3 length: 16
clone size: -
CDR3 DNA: TGTGCCAGCAGTTCAGCGGGTAGCTCCTATAATTCACCCCTCCACTTT
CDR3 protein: CASSSAGSSYNSPLHF

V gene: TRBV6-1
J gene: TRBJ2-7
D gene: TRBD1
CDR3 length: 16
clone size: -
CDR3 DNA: TGTGCCAGCAGTGAAGCGAGAGTAGGGGGCCGGGACGAGCAGTACTTC
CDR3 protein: CASSEARVGGRDEQYF

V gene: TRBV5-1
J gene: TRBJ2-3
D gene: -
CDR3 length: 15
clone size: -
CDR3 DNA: TGCGCCAGCAGATATTGGGGGGTTAGCACAGATACGCAGTATTTT
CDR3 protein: CASRYWGVSTDTQYF

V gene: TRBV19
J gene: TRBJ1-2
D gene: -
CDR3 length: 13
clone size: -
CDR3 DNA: TGTGCCAGTAGTTCCAGCGGGCGGTGGGGCTACACCTTC
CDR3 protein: CASSSSGRWGYTF

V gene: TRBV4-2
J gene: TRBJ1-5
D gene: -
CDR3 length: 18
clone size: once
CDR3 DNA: TGTGCCAGCAGCCAAGTGGGGAGGACAAGCAATAGCAATCAGCCCCAGCATTTT
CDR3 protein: CASSQVGRTSNSNQPQHF

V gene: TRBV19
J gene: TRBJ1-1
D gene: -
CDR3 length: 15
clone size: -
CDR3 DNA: TGTGCCAGTAGTATCCAGGGATTCATGAACACTGAAGCTTTCTTT
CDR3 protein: CASSIQGFMNTEAFF

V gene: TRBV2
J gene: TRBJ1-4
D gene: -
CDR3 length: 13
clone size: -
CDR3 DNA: TGTGCCAGCACCAAGGACATCAATGAAAAACTGTTTTTT
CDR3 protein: CASTKDINEKLFF

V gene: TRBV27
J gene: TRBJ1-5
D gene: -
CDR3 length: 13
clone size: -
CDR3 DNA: TGTGCCAGCAGTCGTCAGGGGAATCAGCCCCAGCATTTT
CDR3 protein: CASSRQGNQPQHF

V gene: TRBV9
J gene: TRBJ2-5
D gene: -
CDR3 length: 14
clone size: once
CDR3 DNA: TGTGCCAGCAGCGTAGATAACCGGGAAGAGACCCAGTACTTC
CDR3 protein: CASSVDNREETQYF

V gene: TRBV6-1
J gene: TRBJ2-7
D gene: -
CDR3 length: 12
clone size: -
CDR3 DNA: TGTGCCAGCAGTGAAGCGCGGCAAGTCCAGTACTTC
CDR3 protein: CASSEARQVQYF

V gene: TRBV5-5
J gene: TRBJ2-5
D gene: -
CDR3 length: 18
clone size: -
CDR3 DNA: TGTGCCAGCAGCTGGGGGGTTAGCGGTAGGAATTCTCAAGAGACCCAGTACTTC
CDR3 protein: CASSWGVSGRNSQETQYF

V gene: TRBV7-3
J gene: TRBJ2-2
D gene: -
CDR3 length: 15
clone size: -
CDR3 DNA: TGTGCCAGCAGCTTGGGGACTCTGGGCACCGGGGAGCTGTTTTTT
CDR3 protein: CASSLGTLGTGELFF

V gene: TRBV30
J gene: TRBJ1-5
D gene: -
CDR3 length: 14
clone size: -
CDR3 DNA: TGTGCCTGGAGTGCCATGGACTTCAATCAGCCCCAGCATTTT
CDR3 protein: CAWSAMDFNQPQHF

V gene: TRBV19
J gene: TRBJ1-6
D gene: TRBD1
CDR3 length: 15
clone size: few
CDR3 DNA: TGTGCCAGTAGAGCTGACAGGGGAAGTGTCTCACCCCTCCACTTT
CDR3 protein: CASRADRGSVSPLHF

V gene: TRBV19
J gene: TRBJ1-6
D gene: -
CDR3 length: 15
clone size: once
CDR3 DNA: TGTGCCAGTAGTATAGTAGGGGATGGGAGTTCACCCCTCCACTTT
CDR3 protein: CASSIVGDGSSPLHF

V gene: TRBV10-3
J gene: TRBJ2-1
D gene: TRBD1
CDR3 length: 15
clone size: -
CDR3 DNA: TGTGCCATCAGTGAGTCGGCCCGGACAGGGGGTGAGCAGTTCTTC
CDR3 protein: CAISESARTGGEQFF

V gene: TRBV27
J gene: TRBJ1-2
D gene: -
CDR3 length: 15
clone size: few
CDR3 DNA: TGTGCCAGCAGTCCTCGGGCGACTAAACACTATGGCTACACCTTC
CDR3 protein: CASSPRATKHYGYTF

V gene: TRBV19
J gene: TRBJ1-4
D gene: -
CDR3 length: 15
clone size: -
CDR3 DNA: TGTGCCAGTAGTATAGTGGCAGGAGGTGATGAAAAACTGTTTTTT
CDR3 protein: CASSIVAGGDEKLFF

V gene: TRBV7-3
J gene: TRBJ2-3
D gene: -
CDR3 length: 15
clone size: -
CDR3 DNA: TGTGCCAGCAGCCCCGTGGGGCCAAGCACAGATACGCAGTATTTT
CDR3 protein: CASSPVGPSTDTQYF

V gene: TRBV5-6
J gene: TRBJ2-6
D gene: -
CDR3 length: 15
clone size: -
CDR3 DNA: TGTGCCAGCAGCCCAGACAGCTCTGGGGCCAACGTCCTGACTTTC
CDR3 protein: CASSPDSSGANVLTF

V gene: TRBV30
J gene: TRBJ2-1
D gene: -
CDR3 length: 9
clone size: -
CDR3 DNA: TGTGCCTGGAACCCTCTCCAGTTCTTC
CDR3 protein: CAWNPLQFF

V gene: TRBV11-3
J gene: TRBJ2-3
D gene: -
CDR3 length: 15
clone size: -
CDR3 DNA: TGTGCCAGCAGATTGGGACTGGGGGGCACAGATACGCAGTATTTT
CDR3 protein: CASRLGLGGTDTQYF

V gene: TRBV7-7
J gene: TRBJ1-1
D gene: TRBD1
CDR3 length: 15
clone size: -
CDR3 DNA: TGTGCCAGCAGCCCGTTGCAGGGGGCCTCCGGTGAAGCTTTCTTT
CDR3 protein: CASSPLQGASGEAFF

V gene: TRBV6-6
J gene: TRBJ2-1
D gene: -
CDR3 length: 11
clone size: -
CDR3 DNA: TGTGCCAGCAGTTACGGACTAATGCAGTTCTTC
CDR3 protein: CASSYGLMQFF

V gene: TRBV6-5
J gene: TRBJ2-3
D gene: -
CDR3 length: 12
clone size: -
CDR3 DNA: TGTGCCAGCAGCCTAAACAGGGATACGCAGTATTTT
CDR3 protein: CASSLNRDTQYF

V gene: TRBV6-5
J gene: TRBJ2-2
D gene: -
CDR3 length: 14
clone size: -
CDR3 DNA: TGTGCCAGCAGTTCCCCGGAGAGGGCCGGGGAGCTGTTTTTT
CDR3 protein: CASSSPERAGELFF

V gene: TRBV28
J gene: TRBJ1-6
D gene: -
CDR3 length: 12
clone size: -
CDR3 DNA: TGTGCCAGCAGTCGACTTATTTCACCCCTCCACTTT
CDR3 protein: CASSRLISPLHF

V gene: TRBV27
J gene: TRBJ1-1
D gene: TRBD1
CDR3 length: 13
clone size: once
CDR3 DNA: TGTGCCAGCACCCTCTTAGGACAGGGCAAAGCTTTCTTT
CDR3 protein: CASTLLGQGKAFF

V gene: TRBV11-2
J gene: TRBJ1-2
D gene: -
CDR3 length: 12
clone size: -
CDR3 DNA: TGTGCCAGCAGCCTTAACAGGGACGGCTACACCTTC
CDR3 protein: CASSLNRDGYTF

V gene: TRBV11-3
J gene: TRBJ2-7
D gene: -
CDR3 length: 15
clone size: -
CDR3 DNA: TGTGCCAGCAGCTTAGATCAGGGACCCAACTACGAGCAGTACTTC
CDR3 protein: CASSLDQGPNYEQYF

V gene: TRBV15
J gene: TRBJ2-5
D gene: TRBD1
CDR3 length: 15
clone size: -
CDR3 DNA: TGTGCCACCAGCAGAGCCGGGACAGGAGGGGAGACCCAGTACTTC
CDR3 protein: CATSRAGTGGETQYF

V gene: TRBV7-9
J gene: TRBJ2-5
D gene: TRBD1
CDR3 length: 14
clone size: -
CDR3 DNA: TGTGCCAGCAACCGACAGGGGGCGCAGGAGACCCAGTACTTC
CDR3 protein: CASNRQGAQETQYF

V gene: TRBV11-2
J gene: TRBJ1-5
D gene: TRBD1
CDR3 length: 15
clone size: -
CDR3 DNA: TGTGCCAGCAGCTTACAGGGGGCGCTTGATCAGCCCCAGCATTTT
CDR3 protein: CASSLQGALDQPQHF

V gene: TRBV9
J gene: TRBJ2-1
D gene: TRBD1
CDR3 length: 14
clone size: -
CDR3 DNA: TGTGCCAGCAGTAGACAGGGGGGCTACAATGAGCAGTTCTTC
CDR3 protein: CASSRQGGYNEQFF

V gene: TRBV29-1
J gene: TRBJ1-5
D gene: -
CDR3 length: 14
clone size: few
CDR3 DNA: TGCAGCGTTGGATTGGGGTATAGCAATCAGCCCCAGCATTTT
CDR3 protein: CSVGLGYSNQPQHF

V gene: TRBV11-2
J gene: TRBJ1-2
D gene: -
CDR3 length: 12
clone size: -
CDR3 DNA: TGTGCCAGCAGCTTTCGAAACTATGGCTACACCTTC
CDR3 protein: CASSFRNYGYTF

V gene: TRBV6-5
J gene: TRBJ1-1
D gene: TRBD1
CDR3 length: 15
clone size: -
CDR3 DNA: TGTGCCAGCAGTTACTCTGGGACAGGGAACACTGAAGCTTTCTTT
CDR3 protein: CASSYSGTGNTEAFF

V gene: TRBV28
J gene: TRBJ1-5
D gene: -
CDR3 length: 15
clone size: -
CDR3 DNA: TGTGCCAGCAGTTTTCGGGGGGGAGGCAATCAGCCCCAGCATTTT
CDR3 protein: CASSFRGGGNQPQHF

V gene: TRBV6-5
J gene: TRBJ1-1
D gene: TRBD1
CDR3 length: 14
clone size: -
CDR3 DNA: TGTGCCAGCAGCCGTGGGCAGGGGGACACTGAAGCTTTCTTT
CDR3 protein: CASSRGQGDTEAFF